A single T cell receptor beta chain is shown here with its context. Its antigen is unidentified. This entry belongs to a study of cytomegalovirus exposure and HLA in healthy donors. Study-level findings and limits: Data from an earlier analysis indicated that most TCR beta V segments were productive either about 87% or about 30% of the time. Most TCR sequences were rare, but some public TCRs occurred in many donors. In a later analysis, compared with equally common non-associated chains, HLA-associated beta chains were more expanded.

V was trimmed by 3 bases and J by 7 bases, leaving 7 bases between them. The CDR3 length is 12 residues. Germline V gene sequence: CDR1 GTSNPN, CDR2 SVGIG (reference sequence). PCR primers comprised 60 Vbeta and 13 Jbeta primers. TCRdb's copy holds only in-frame clones and misses some; the assay was immunoSEQ multiplex PCR. The sample lists some 140,000 clones; roughly 70% were seen once. The clonotype was recovered from a man in his thirties or forties in good health and CMV-seronegative. Input material: PBMCs. The chain uses TRBV30 and TRBJ1-6; no clear D gene. This chain's CDR3 is CAWSEGNSPLHF. CDR3 DNA sequence: TGTGCCTGGAGCGAGGGAAATTCACCCCTCCACTTT.